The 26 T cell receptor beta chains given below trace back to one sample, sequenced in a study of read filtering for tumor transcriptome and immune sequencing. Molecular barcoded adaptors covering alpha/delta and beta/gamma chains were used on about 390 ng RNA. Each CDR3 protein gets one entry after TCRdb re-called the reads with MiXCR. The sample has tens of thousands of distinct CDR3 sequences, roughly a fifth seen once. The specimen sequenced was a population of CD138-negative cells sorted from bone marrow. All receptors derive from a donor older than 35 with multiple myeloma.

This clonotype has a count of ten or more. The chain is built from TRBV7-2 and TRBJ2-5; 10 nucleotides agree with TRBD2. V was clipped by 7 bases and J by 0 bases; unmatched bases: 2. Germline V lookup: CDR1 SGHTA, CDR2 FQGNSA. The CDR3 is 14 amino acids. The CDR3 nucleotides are TGTGCCAGCAAGGGACTAGCGAACCAAGAGACCCAGTACTTC. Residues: CASKGLANQETQYF.

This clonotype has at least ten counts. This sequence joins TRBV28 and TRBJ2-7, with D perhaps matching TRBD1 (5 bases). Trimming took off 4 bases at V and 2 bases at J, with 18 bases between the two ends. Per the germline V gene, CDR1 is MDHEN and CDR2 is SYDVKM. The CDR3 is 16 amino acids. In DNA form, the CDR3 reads TGTGCCAGCAGTTCATCCAGCACCGGACATACCTACGAGCAGTACTTC. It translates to CASSSSSTGHTYEQYF.

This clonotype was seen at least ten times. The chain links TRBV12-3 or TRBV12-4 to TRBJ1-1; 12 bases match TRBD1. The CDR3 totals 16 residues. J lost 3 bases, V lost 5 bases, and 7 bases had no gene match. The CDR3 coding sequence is TGTGCCAGCAGTATACGGGACAGGGGGCTAGACACTGAAGCTTTCTTT. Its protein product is CASSIRDRGLDTEAFF.

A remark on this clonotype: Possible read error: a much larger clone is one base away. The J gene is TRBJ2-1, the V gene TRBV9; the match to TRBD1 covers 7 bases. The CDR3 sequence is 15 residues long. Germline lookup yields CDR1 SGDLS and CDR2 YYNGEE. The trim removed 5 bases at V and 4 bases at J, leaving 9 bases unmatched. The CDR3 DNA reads TGTGCCAGCAGTGGTACAGGGGACCCGTACAATGAGCAGTTCTTC. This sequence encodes CASSGTGDPYNEQFF.

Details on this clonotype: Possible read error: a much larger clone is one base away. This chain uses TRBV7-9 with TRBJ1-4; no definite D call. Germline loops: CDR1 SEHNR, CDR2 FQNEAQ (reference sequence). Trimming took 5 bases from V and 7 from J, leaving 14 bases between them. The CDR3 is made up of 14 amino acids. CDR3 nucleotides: TGTGCCAGCAGCCCCGGACGGGGTGGTGAAAAACTGTTTTTT. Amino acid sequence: CASSPGRGGEKLFF.

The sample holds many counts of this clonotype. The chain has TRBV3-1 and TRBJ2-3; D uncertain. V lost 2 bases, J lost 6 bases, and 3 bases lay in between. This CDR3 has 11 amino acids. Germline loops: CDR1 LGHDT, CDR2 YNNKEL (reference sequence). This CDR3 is CASSQFDTQYF. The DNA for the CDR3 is TGTGCCAGCAGCCAATTCGATACGCAGTATTTT.

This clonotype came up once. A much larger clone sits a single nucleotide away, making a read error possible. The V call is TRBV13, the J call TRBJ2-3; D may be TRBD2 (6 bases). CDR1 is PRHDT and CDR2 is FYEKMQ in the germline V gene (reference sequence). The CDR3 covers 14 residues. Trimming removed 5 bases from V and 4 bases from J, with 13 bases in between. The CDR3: CASSHRRGSDTQYF. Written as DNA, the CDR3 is TGTGCCAGCAGCCACCGACGGGGGTCAGATACGCAGTATTTT.

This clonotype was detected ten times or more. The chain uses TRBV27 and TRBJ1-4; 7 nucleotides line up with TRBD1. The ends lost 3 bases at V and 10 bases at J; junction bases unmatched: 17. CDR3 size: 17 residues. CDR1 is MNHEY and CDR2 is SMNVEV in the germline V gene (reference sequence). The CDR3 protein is CASSFLKLGQGDGKLFF. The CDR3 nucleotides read TGTGCCAGCAGTTTCCTCAAACTGGGGCAGGGGGATGGAAAACTGTTTTTT.

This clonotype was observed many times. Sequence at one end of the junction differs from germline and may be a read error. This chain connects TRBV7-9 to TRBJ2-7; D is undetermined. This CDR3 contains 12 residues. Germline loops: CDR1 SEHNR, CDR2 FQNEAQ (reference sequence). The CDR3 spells CASRLDGYEQYF. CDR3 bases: TGTGCCAGCAGATTAGACGGGTACGAGCAGTACTTC.

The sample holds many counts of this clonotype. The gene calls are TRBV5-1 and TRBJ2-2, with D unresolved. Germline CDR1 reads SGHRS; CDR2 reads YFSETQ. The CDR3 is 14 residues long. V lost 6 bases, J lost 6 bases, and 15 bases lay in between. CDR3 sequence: CASTIPGRPGELFF. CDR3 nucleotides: TGCGCCAGCACCATCCCCGGACGTCCCGGGGAGCTGTTTTTT. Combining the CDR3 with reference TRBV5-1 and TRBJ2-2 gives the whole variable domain KAGVTQTPRYLIKTRGQQVTLSCSPISGHRSVSWYQQTPGQGLQFLFEYFSETQRNKGNFPGRFSGRQFSNSRSEMNVSTLELGDSALYLCASTIPGRPGELFFGEGSRLTVL.

The CDR3 DNA is TGTGCCAGCAATCTGGGGGGAATCTCCTCGGGGGATGAGCAGTTCTTC. It specifies CASNLGGISSGDEQFF. V and J are TRBV12-3 or TRBV12-4 and TRBJ2-1; D may be TRBD2 (6 bases). Trimming pared 7 bases from V and 8 bases from J, leaving 24 bases between. The CDR3 has 16 residues.

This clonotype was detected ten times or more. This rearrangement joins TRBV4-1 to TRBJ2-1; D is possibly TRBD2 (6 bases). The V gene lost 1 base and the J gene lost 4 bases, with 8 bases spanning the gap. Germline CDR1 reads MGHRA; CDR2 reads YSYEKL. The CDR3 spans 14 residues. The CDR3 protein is CASSQVGGYNEQFF. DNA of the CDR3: TGCGCCAGCAGCCAAGTCGGGGGTTACAATGAGCAGTTCTTC.

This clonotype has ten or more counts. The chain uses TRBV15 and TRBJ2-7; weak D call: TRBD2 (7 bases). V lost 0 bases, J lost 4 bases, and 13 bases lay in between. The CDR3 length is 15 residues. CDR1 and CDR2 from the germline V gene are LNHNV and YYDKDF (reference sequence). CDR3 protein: CATSREGRGIYEQYF. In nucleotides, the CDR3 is TGTGCCACCAGCAGAGAGGGGAGGGGGATATACGAGCAGTACTTC.

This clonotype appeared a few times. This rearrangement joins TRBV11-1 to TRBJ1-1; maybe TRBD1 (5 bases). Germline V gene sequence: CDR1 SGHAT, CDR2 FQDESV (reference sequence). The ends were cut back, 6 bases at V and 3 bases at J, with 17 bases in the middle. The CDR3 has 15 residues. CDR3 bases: TGTGCCAGCAGTACACCAGGGCGGGGGGACACTGAAGCTTTCTTT. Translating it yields CASSTPGRGDTEAFF.

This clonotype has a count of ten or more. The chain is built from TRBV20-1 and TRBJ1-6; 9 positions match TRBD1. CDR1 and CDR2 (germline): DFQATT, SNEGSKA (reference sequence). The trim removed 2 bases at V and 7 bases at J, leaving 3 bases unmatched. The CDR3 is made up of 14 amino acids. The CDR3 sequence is CSARPTGGNSPLHF. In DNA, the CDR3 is TGCAGTGCTAGACCGACAGGGGGGAATTCACCCCTCCACTTT.

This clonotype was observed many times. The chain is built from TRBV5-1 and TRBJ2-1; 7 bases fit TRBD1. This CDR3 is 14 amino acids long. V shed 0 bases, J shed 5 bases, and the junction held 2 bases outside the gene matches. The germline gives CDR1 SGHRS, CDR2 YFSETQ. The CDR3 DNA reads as TGCGCCAGCAGCTTGGCAGGGACAGACAATGAGCAGTTCTTC. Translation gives CASSLAGTDNEQFF.

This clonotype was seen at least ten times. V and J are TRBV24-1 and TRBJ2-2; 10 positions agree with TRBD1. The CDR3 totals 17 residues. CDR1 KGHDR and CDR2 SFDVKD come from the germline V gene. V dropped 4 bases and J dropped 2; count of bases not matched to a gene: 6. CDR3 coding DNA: TGTGCCACCAGTGAGATCGGGACAGGGGATAACACCGGGGAGCTGTTTTTT. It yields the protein CATSEIGTGDNTGELFF.

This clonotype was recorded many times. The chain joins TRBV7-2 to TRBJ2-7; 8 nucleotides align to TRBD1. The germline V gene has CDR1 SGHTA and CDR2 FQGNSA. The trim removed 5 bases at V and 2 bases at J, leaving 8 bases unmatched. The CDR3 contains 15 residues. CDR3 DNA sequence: TGTGCCAGCAGCGTCGGGACAGGTGGAGCCTACGAGCAGTACTTC. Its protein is CASSVGTGGAYEQYF.

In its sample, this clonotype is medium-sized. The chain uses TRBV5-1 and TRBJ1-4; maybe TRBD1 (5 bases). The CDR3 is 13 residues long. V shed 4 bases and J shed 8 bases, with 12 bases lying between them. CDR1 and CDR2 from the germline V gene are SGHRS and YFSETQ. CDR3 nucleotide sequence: TGCGCCAGCAGCGCATCCGGGGACGAAAAACTGTTTTTT. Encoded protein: CASSASGDEKLFF.

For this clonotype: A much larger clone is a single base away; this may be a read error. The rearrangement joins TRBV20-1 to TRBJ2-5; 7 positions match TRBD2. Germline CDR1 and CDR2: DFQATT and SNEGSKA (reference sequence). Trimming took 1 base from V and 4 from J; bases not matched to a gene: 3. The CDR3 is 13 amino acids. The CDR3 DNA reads TGCAGTGCTAGAGGTCGGGGGGTAGAGACCCAGTACTTC. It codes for CSARGRGVETQYF.

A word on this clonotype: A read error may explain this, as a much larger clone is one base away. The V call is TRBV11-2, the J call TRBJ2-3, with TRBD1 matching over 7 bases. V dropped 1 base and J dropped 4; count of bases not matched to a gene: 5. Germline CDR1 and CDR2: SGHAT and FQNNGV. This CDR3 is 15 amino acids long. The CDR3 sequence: CASSLVGGAADTQYF. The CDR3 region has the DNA TGTGCCAGCAGCTTAGTAGGGGGCGCAGCAGATACGCAGTATTTT.

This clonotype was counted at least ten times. This chain's CDR3 is CASSPQLAGSYEQYF. CDR3 in DNA: TGTGCCAGCAGCCCTCAACTAGCGGGGTCCTACGAGCAGTACTTC. The chain joins TRBV28 to TRBJ2-7; 10 nucleotides line up with TRBD2. The germline gives CDR1 MDHEN, CDR2 SYDVKM. J lost 1 base, V lost 6 bases, and 6 bases had no gene match. This CDR3 region has 15 residues.

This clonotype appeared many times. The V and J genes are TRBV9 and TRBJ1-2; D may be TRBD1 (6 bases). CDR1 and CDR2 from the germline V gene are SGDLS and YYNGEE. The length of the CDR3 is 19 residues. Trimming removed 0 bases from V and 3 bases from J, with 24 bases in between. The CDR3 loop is CASSVALGGRKTAYYGYTF. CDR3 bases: TGTGCCAGCAGCGTAGCTTTGGGGGGCCGAAAGACAGCATACTATGGCTACACCTTC.

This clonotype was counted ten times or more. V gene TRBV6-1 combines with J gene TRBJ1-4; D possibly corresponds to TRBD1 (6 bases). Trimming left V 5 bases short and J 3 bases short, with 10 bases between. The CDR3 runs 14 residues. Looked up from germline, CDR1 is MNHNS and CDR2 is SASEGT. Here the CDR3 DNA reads TGTGCCAGCAGTTCACAGGGACCTAATGAAAAACTGTTTTTT. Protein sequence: CASSSQGPNEKLFF.

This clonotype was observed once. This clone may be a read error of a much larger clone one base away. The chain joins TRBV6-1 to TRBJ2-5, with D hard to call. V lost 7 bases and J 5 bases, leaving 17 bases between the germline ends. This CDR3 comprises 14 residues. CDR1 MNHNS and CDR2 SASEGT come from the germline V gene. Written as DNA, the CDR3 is TGTGCCAGCATGAGAAGTGTCGCCCCGGAGACCCAGTACTTC. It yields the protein CASMRSVAPETQYF.

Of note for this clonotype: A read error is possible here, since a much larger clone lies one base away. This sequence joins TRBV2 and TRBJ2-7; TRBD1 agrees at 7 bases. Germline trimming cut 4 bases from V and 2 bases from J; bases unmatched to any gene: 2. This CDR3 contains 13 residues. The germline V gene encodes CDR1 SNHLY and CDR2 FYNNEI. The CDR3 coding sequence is TGTGCCAGCAGTGGGGACAGTCCCTACGAGCAGTACTTC. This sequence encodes CASSGDSPYEQYF.